One and the same sample provided the 28 T cell receptor beta chains below, sequenced in a study of OX40 agonist ivuxolimab in advanced cancers. Data came from immunoSEQ multiplex PCR; TCRdb stores just in-frame clones and leaves some out. Among about 87,000 clones listed, around four fifths were seen once. The starting material was CD4+ or CD8+ T cells sorted from blood, obtained in a trial of the OX40 agonist ivuxolimab. These receptors were taken from an adult with an advanced solid tumor such as melanoma, head and neck, liver or kidney cancer.

V usage is TRBV6-5 and J usage is TRBJ2-7, with a weak D call TRBD1 (5 bases). The germline gives CDR1 MNHEY, CDR2 SVGAGI. The CDR3 is made up of 14 amino acids. V was shortened by 0 bases and J by 7 bases, with 13 bases between the two germline ends. The CDR3 loop is CASSYSGGSGEQYF. CDR3 bases: TGTGCCAGCAGTTACTCGGGTGGGTCAGGGGAGCAGTACTTC.

The J gene is TRBJ2-1, the V gene TRBV5-6, with a weak D call TRBD1 (7 bases). This CDR3 is built from 15 residues. V lost 2 bases and J lost 7, with 16 bases in between. Germline CDR1 SGHDT, CDR2 YYEEEE. The CDR3 sequence is CASSFGYRGGNEQFF. The CDR3, as DNA: TGTGCCAGCAGCTTTGGGTACAGGGGAGGAAATGAGCAGTTCTTC.

The genes are TRBV5-6 and TRBJ2-7; TRBD1 matches at 10 bases. Germline V gene data show CDR1 as SGHDT and CDR2 as YYEEEE. The V segment lost 2 bases and the J segment 2 bases; nucleotides outside the gene matches: 1. This CDR3 has 14 amino acids. The CDR3 coding sequence is TGTGCCAGCAGCTTAGGACAGGGGGCCTACGAGCAGTACTTC. Protein sequence: CASSLGQGAYEQYF.

The chain combines TRBV30 with TRBJ2-5, with a weak D call TRBD2 (5 bases). There are 13 residues in the CDR3. Per germline, CDR1 GTSNPN and CDR2 SVGIG (reference sequence). V was cut by 7 bases and J by 3 bases, with 15 bases left in between. The CDR3 protein is CASRRFFEETQYF. The CDR3 coding sequence is TGTGCCTCGAGGAGGTTCTTCGAAGAGACCCAGTACTTC.

The J gene is TRBJ1-1, the V gene TRBV5-5; D unresolved. The V end was cut by 4 bases, the J end by 4 bases, with 14 bases between. Germline V gene sequence: CDR1 SGHKS, CDR2 YYEKEE (reference sequence). The CDR3 spans 14 residues. The CDR3 DNA is TGTGCCAGCAGCCCGGACGGGTTTGTCACTGAAGCTTTCTTT. Translated: CASSPDGFVTEAFF. Full variable domain (remainder filled in from reference TRBV5-5 and TRBJ1-1): DAGVTQSPTHLIKTRGQQVTLRCSPISGHKSVSWYQQVLGQGPQFIFQYYEKEERGRGNFPDRFSARQFPNYSSELNVNALLLGDSALYLCASSPDGFVTEAFFGQGTRLTVV.

CDR3 bases: TGTGCCAGCAGTGCCTCCGGGACGGGTCAAGAGACCCAGTACTTC. This gives the protein CASSASGTGQETQYF. The chain is built from TRBV6-1 and TRBJ2-5, with D possibly called TRBD1 or TRBD2 (5 bases each). The CDR3 extends over 15 amino acids. In germline, CDR1 is MNHNS, CDR2 SASEGT. Trimming stripped 4 bases from V and 2 bases from J, with 14 bases between.

V gene TRBV5-5 combines with J gene TRBJ1-5; D not certain. Trimming took 6 bases from V and 3 from J, leaving 19 bases between them. This CDR3 has 16 residues. The germline V gene encodes CDR1 SGHKS and CDR2 YYEKEE (reference sequence). In DNA form, the CDR3 reads TGTGCCAGCACCCCCCAGGCGGCCGTCCTCAATCAGCCCCAGCATTTT. Its protein is CASTPQAAVLNQPQHF.

V gene TRBV2 combines with J gene TRBJ2-5; 8 positions agree with TRBD1. Germline lookup yields CDR1 SNHLY and CDR2 FYNNEI. This CDR3 contains 15 residues. The trim removed 7 bases at V and 5 bases at J, leaving 12 bases unmatched. The DNA of the CDR3 is TGTGCCAGCACCGAGCAGGCAGGGGGCTGGGAGACCCAGTACTTC. It is translated as CASTEQAGGWETQYF.

This rearrangement joins TRBV30 to TRBJ1-2, with no clear D. The V end was cut by 5 bases, the J end by 6 bases, with 13 bases between. The CDR3 length is 12 residues. CDR1 is GTSNPN, CDR2 SVGIG, per germline (reference sequence). CDR3 sequence reads: CAWGPYQDGYTF. The DNA of the CDR3 is TGTGCCTGGGGGCCCTATCAGGATGGCTACACCTTC.

The chain recombines TRBV5-1 with TRBJ2-1, with D perhaps being TRBD1 or TRBD2 (5 bases each). Germline lookup yields CDR1 SGHRS and CDR2 YFSETQ. The CDR3 covers 15 residues. Trimming cost V 3 bases and J 6 bases, with 16 bases left between them. The CDR3: CASSSSGTPGNEQFF. CDR3 in DNA: TGCGCCAGCAGCTCCTCAGGGACCCCAGGCAATGAGCAGTTCTTC.

The V gene is TRBV11-2, the J gene TRBJ1-2, with 10 bases fitting TRBD1. CDR3 length equals 14 residues. Germline assignment: CDR1 SGHAT and CDR2 FQNNGV. V lost 5 bases and J lost 6; bases outside the gene matches: 6. The chain's CDR3 is CASSPRQGADGYTF. In DNA, the CDR3 is TGTGCCAGCAGCCCGCGACAGGGGGCAGATGGCTACACCTTC. Together with reference TRBV11-2 and TRBJ1-2, the CDR3 gives the full variable domain: EAGVAQSPRYKIIEKRQSVAFWCNPISGHATLYWYQQILGQGPKLLIQFQNNGVVDDSQLPKDRFSAERLKGVDSTLKIQPAKLEDSAVYLCASSPRQGADGYTFGSGTRLTVV.

The V and J genes are TRBV18 and TRBJ2-3; 15 nucleotides match TRBD2. V shed 4 bases and J 6 bases; nucleotides not matched to a gene: 8. CDR3 length: 17 amino acids. Germline assignment: CDR1 KGHSH and CDR2 LQKENI. The CDR3 spells CASSRTSGGALADTQYF. The DNA for the CDR3 is TGTGCCAGCTCACGGACTAGCGGGGGGGCCTTAGCGGATACGCAGTATTTT.

J is TRBJ2-4 and V is TRBV9, with 13 positions matching TRBD2. Germline assignment: CDR1 SGDLS and CDR2 YYNGEE. Trimming at V came to 2 bases and at J to 1 base, leaving 0 bases not matched to a gene. The CDR3 spans 16 residues. The CDR3 spells CASSVGLAGAKNIQYF. CDR3 nucleotides: TGTGCCAGCAGCGTGGGACTAGCGGGGGCCAAAAACATTCAGTACTTC.

V and J are TRBV27 and TRBJ2-3, with 8 bases aligning to TRBD1. V lost 6 bases, J lost 1 base, and 6 bases stayed unmatched. The CDR3 loop spans 15 amino acids. The V gene's germline CDR1 is MNHEY and CDR2 SMNVEV (reference sequence). The CDR3 DNA reads as TGTGCCAGCAGAGAGCTGGGACAGGGCACAGATACGCAGTATTTT. Translation: CASRELGQGTDTQYF.

The rearrangement uses TRBV6-5 and TRBJ1-4, with D possibly TRBD1 on 6 matching bases. The V and J ends lost 5 bases and 6 bases respectively, with 16 bases between them. The V gene's germline CDR1 is MNHEY and CDR2 SVGAGI. The CDR3 runs to 15 residues. The CDR3 DNA reads as TGTGCCAGCAGTCGAACCGGGACATTCGATGAAAAACTGTTTTTT. Protein: CASSRTGTFDEKLFF.

This chain connects TRBV4-2 to TRBJ1-2; TRBD1 is a possible D gene (6 bases). V gave up 1 base and J gave up 3 bases, with 15 bases separating them. CDR1 and CDR2 from the germline V gene are LGHNA and YNFKEQ. The CDR3 sequence is 16 residues long. The CDR3 region has the DNA TGTGCCAGCAGCCAAGGGCGAGGGGGAAACGACTATGGCTACACCTTC. The encoded protein is CASSQGRGGNDYGYTF.

The gene calls are TRBV30 and TRBJ1-2; no clear D. Deletions cut 5 bases from V and 2 bases from J, with 6 bases between. The CDR3 spans 11 residues. CDR1 and CDR2 from the germline V gene are GTSNPN and SVGIG (reference sequence). CDR3: CAWGRNYGYTF. CDR3 in DNA: TGTGCCTGGGGTAGGAACTATGGCTACACCTTC.

The genes are TRBV7-3 and TRBJ1-6; D remains unclear. Germline CDR1 SGHTA, CDR2 FQGTGA. The V and J ends lost 5 bases and 3 bases respectively, with 5 bases between them. This CDR3 is built from 13 residues. CDR3 DNA: TGTGCCAGCAGCCGCGACTATAATTCACCCCTCCACTTT. Its translation is CASSRDYNSPLHF. The full variable domain, its missing parts supplied by reference TRBV7-3 and TRBJ1-6, is GAGVSQTPSNKVTEKGKYVELRCDPISGHTALYWYRQSLGQGPEFLIYFQGTGAADDSGLPNDRFFAVRPEGSVSTLKIQRTERGDSAVYLCASSRDYNSPLHFGNGTRLTVT.

The count of this clone is one. The V call is TRBV7-3, the J call TRBJ1-1, with D uncertain. The CDR3 length is 13 residues. V lost 2 bases, J lost 3 bases, and 7 bases lay in between. Germline-derived CDR1 and CDR2 are SGHTA and FQGTGA. The CDR3 nucleotides read TGTGCCAGCAGCTTAGAGCAGGACACTGAAGCTTTCTTT. Translation: CASSLEQDTEAFF.

The table lists this clone with a few counts. This chain uses TRBV25-1 with TRBJ1-1; 11 nucleotides line up with TRBD1. V lost 3 bases, J lost 1 base, and 4 bases stayed unmatched. Germline loops: CDR1 MGHDK, CDR2 SYGVNS. The CDR3 has 16 amino acids. The CDR3 is CASSDVGTGGNTEAFF. DNA of the CDR3: TGTGCCAGCAGTGATGTAGGGACAGGGGGGAACACTGAAGCTTTCTTT.

The J gene is TRBJ1-3, the V gene TRBV19; tentative D call: TRBD1 (6 bases). The CDR3 sequence is 15 residues long. V shed 5 bases and J shed 3 bases, with 14 bases lying between them. CDR1 is LNHDA and CDR2 is SQIVND in the germline V gene (reference sequence). In DNA form, the CDR3 reads TGTGCCAGTAGTCGGGGGGGGGCCGGTGGAAACACCATATATTTT. Translation gives CASSRGGAGGNTIYF.

Written as DNA, the CDR3 is TGCGCCAGCAGCCAAGGTTGGGGGTATGAAAAACTGTTTTTT. Translation: CASSQGWGYEKLFF. The chain links TRBV4-1 to TRBJ1-4, with D perhaps matching TRBD1 (5 bases). CDR1 and CDR2 (germline): MGHRA, YSYEKL. The CDR3 covers 14 residues. The V gene lost 1 base and the J gene lost 6 bases, with 9 bases spanning the gap.

V is TRBV11-1 and J is TRBJ1-1; no clear D gene. The CDR3 is 14 residues long. Germline V gene data show CDR1 as SGHAT and CDR2 as FQDESV (reference sequence). Trimming stripped 5 bases from V and 4 bases from J, with 14 bases between. The CDR3 here is CASSDGIPGTEAFF. The CDR3 nucleotides are TGTGCCAGCAGCGATGGCATCCCTGGCACTGAAGCTTTCTTT.

This chain joins TRBV5-1 and TRBJ2-7; D remains unclear. Germline V gives CDR1 SGHRS, CDR2 YFSETQ. The CDR3 is made up of 14 amino acids. V was clipped by 2 bases and J by 0 bases, with 9 bases between them. The CDR3 nucleotides are TGCGCCAGCAGCTTAGGCTGGAGCTCCTACGAGCAGTACTTC. This encodes CASSLGWSSYEQYF.

The chain carries TRBV5-4 and TRBJ2-1; D may be TRBD2 (5 bases). The V gene lost 2 bases and the J gene lost 8 bases, with 8 bases spanning the gap. Germline V CDR1 and CDR2: SGHNT, YYREEE (reference sequence). The CDR3 has 12 residues. This chain's CDR3 is CASSLTSHEQFF. The CDR3 bases are TGTGCCAGCAGCTTAACTAGTCATGAGCAGTTCTTC.

The rearrangement uses TRBV9 and TRBJ2-1; D gene ambiguous. Germline V gives CDR1 SGDLS, CDR2 YYNGEE. Between the trimmed V and J ends, which lost 0 bases and 5 bases, there was a span of 3 bases. This CDR3 region has 12 residues. CDR3 sequence reads: CASSVVNNEQFF. The CDR3 nucleotides are TGTGCCAGCAGCGTAGTGAACAATGAGCAGTTCTTC.

V and J are TRBV5-6 and TRBJ2-5; TRBD2 matches 12 bases. Trimming cost V 3 bases and J 3 bases; bases outside gene matches: 9. Germline CDR1 is SGHDT and CDR2 is YYEEEE. CDR3 length: 17 amino acids. The CDR3: CASSYYTSGGTKETQYF. The CDR3 DNA sequence: TGTGCCAGCAGCTATTACACTAGCGGGGGGACTAAAGAGACCCAGTACTTC.

The V gene is TRBV7-2, the J gene TRBJ2-7; 10 bases fit TRBD2. The ends lost 3 bases at V and 3 bases at J; junction bases unmatched: 5. Per germline, CDR1 SGHTA and CDR2 FQGNSA. The CDR3 spans 15 residues. CDR3 sequence: CASSFTSGARYEQYF. The CDR3 region has the DNA TGTGCCAGCAGCTTTACTAGCGGGGCACGCTACGAGCAGTACTTC.